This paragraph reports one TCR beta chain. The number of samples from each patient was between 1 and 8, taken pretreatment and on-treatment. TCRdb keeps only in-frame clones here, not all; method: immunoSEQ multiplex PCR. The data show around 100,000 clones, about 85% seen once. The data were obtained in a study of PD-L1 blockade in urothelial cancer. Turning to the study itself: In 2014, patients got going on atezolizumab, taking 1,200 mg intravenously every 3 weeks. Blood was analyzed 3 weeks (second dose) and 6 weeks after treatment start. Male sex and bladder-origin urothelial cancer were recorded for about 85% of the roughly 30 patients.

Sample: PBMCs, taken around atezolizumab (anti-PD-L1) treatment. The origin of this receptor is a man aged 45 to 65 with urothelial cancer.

The CDR3 region has the DNA TGTGCCAGCAGTAACTCGTACGAGCAGTACTTC. Translated: CASSNSYEQYF. This chain connects TRBV7-2 to TRBJ2-7; D not certain. Per germline, CDR1 SGHTA and CDR2 FQGNSA. This CDR3 has 11 residues. Trimming removed 6 bases from V and 4 bases from J, with 7 bases in between.